The 2 T cell receptor beta chains below come from one sample, sequenced in a study of cytomegalovirus exposure and HLA in healthy donors. Primers included in the PCR were 60 Vbeta and 13 Jbeta primers. Profiled with immunoSEQ multiplex PCR; TCRdb holds only in-frame clones, not every one. The data show about 120,000 clones, roughly 77% seen once. The specimen was PBMCs. The receptors come from a middle-aged man in good health and CMV-seronegative.

The chain combines TRBV7-9 with TRBJ2-1; 7 nucleotides agree with TRBD2. V trimming: 3 bases; J trimming: 1 base; junction bases outside the gene matches: 3. This CDR3 is built from 15 residues. Germline loops: CDR1 SEHNR, CDR2 FQNEAQ (reference sequence). CDR3 in amino acids: CASSFIAGSYNEQFF. Written as DNA, the CDR3 is TGTGCCAGCAGCTTCATAGCGGGTTCCTACAATGAGCAGTTCTTC.

The chain joins TRBV7-2 to TRBJ1-5; D might be TRBD1 (5 bases). The CDR3 length is 15 residues. Germline V lookup: CDR1 SGHTA, CDR2 FQGNSA. The germline V and J ends were trimmed by 0 bases and 2 bases, with 8 bases remaining between them. This chain's CDR3 is CASSLALQGNQPQHF. Here the CDR3 DNA reads TGTGCCAGCAGCTTAGCGCTACAGGGCAATCAGCCCCAGCATTTT.